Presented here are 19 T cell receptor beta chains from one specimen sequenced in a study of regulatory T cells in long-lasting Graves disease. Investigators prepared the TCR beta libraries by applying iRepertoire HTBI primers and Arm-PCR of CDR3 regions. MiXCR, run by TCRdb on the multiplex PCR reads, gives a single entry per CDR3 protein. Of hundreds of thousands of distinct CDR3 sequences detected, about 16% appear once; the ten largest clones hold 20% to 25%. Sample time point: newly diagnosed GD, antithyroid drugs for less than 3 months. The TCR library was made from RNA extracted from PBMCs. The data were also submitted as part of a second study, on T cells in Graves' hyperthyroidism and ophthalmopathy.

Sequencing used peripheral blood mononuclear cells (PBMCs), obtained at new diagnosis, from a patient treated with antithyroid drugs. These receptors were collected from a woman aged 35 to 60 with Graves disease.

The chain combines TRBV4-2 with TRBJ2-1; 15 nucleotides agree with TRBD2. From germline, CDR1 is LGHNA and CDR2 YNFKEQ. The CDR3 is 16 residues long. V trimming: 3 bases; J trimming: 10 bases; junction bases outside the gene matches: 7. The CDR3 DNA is TGTGCCAGCAGCCACGGGACTAGCGGGGGGAACTACGAGCAGTTCTTC. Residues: CASSHGTSGGNYEQFF.

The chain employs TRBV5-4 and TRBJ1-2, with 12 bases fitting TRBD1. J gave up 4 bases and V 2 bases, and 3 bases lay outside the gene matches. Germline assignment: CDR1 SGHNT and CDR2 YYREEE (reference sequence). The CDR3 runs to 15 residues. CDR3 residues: CASSLPGQGAYGYTF. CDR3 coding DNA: TGTGCCAGCAGCTTACCGGGACAGGGGGCCTATGGCTACACCTTC.

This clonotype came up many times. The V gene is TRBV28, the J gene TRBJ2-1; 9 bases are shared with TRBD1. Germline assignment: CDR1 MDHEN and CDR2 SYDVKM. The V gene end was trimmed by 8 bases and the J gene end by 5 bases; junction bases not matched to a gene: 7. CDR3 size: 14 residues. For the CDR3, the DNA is TGTGCCAGCCTCAACAGGGGGCTGAACAATGAGCAGTTCTTC. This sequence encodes CASLNRGLNNEQFF. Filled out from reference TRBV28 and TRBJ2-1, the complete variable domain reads DVKVTQSSRYLVKRTGEKVFLECVQDMDHENMFWYRQDPGLGLRLIYFSYDVKMKEKGDIPEGYSVSREKKERFSLILESASTNQTSMYLCASLNRGLNNEQFFGPGTRLTVL.

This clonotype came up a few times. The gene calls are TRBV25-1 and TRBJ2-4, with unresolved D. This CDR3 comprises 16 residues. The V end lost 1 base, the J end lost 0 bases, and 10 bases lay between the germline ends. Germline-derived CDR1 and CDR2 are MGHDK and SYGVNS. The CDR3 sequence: CASSESKWLAKNIQYF. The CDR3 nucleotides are TGTGCCAGCAGTGAATCTAAATGGCTAGCCAAAAACATTCAGTACTTC.

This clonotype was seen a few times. DNA for the CDR3: TGTGCCAGCAGTCCCCGGGCCAGTTACAATGAGCAGTTCTTC. Translating gives CASSPRASYNEQFF. The gene calls are TRBV6-1 and TRBJ2-1; D remains unclear. The germline V gene has CDR1 MNHNS and CDR2 SASEGT. V was shortened by 5 bases and J by 4 bases, with 12 bases between the two germline ends. This CDR3 comprises 14 residues.

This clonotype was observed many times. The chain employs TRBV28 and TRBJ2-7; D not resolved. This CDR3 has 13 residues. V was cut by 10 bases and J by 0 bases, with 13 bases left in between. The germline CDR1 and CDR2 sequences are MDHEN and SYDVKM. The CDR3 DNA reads TGTGCCACCACAGTTCATAGCTCCTACGAGCAGTACTTC. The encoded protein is CATTVHSSYEQYF.

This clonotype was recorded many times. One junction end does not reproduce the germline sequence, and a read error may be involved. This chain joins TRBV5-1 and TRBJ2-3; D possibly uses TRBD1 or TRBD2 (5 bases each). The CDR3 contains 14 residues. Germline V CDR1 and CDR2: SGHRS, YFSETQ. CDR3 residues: CASGAGWVADTQYF. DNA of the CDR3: TGTGCCAGCGGCGCAGGGTGGGTCGCAGATACGCAGTATTTT.

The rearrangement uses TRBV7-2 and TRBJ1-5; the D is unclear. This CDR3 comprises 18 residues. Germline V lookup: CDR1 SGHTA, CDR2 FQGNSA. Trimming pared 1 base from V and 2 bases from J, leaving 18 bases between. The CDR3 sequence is CASSLGSPLQMGNQPQHF. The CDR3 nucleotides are TGTGCCAGCAGCTTAGGCTCCCCGTTGCAGATGGGCAATCAGCCCCAGCATTTT.

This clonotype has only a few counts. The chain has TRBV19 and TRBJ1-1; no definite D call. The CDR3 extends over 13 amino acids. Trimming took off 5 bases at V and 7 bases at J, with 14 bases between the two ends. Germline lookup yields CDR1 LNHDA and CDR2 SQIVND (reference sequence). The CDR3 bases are TGTGCCAGTAGTCAAGACCCCCTTGGTGAAGCTTTCTTT. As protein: CASSQDPLGEAFF.

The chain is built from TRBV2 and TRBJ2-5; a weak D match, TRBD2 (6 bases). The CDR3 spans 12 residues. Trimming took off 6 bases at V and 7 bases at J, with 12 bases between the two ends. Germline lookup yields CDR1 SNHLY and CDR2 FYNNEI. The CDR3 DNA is TGTGCCAGCAGGGGCGGGGATGGGACCCAGTACTTC. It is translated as CASRGGDGTQYF. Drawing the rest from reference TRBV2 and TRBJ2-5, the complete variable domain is EPEVTQTPSHQVTQMGQEVILRCVPISNHLYFYWYRQILGQKVEFLVSFYNNEISEKSEIFDDQFSVERPDGSNFTLKIRSTKLEDSAMYFCASRGGDGTQYFGPGTRLLVL.

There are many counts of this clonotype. The CDR3 nucleotides read TGTGCCAGCAGCCATTGGACGGAAAACTATGGCTACACCTTC. It specifies CASSHWTENYGYTF. The V call is TRBV3-1, the J call TRBJ1-2; D not certain. The CDR3 contains 14 residues. V gave up 3 bases and J gave up 2 bases, with 10 bases separating them. From germline, CDR1 is LGHDT and CDR2 YNNKEL (reference sequence).

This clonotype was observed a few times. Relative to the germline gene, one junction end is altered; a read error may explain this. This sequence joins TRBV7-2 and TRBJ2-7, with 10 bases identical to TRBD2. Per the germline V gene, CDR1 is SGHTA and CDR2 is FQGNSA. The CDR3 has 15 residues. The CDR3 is CASSSSGGILYGQYF. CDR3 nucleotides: TGTGCCAGCAGCAGTAGCGGGGGGATCCTTTACGGGCAGTACTTC.

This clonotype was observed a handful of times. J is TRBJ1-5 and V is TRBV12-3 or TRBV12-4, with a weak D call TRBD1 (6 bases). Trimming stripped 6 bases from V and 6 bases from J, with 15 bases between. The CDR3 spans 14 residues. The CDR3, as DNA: TGTGCCAGCAGCCCCACAGGGTCGAGTCAGCCCCAGCATTTT. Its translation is CASSPTGSSQPQHF.

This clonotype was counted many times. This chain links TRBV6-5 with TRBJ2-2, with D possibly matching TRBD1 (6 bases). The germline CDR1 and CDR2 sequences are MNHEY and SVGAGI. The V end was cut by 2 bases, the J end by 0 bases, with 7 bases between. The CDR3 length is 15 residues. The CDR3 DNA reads TGTGCCAGCAGTTACGGGACATCGAACACCGGGGAGCTGTTTTTT. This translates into CASSYGTSNTGELFF.

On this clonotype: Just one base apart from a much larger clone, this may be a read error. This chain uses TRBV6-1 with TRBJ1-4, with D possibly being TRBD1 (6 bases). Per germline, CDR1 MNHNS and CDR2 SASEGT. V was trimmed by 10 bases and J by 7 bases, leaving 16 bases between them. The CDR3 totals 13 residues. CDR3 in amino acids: CATDQGKREKLFF. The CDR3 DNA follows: TGTGCCACCGACCAGGGGAAACGTGAAAAACTGTTTTTT.

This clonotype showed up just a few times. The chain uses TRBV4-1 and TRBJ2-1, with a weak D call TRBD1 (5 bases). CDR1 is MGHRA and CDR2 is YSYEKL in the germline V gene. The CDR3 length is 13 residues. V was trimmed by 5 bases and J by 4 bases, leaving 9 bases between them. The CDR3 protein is CASSVDRYNEQFF. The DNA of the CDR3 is TGCGCCAGCAGCGTTGACAGATACAATGAGCAGTTCTTC.

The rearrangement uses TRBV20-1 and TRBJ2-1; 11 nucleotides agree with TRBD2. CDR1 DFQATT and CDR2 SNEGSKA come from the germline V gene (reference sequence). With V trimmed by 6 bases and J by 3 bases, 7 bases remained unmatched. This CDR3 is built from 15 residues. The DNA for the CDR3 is TGCAGTGCGGCCGGGACTAGCGGCTTCTACAATGAGCAGTTCTTC. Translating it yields CSAAGTSGFYNEQFF.

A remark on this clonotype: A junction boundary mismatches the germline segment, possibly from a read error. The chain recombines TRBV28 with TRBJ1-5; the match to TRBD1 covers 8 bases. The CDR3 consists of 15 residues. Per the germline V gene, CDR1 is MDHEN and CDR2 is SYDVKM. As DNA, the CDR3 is TGTGCCAGCAGCTCGGGACAGGCTAGCGATCAGCCCCAGCATTTT. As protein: CASSSGQASDQPQHF.

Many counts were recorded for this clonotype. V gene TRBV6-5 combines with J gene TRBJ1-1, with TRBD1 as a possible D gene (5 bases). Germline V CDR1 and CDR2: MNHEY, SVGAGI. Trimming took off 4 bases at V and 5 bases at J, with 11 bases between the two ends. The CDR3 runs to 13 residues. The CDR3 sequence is CASSSARGTEAFF. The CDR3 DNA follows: TGTGCCAGCAGTTCTGCCCGGGGGACTGAAGCTTTCTTT.